This T cell receptor (beta chain) was sequenced for a study of T cells after yellow fever vaccination. Study observations and caveats: The secondary response peaked faster, at day 5 versus 15, but was weaker. The booster saw the reappearance of most primary-vaccination clones (nearly 98% CD4, about 90% CD8). Across the CD4 and CD8 compartments, a small share of clonotypes was present in both.

TCRdb analysed the 5' RACE reads with MiXCR anew, one entry per CDR3 protein. The sample contains around 590,000 distinct CDR3 sequences, around an eighth of which appear only once. V dropped 5 bases and J dropped 8 bases, with 10 bases sitting between them. The CDR3 loop spans 12 amino acids. Germline CDR1 and CDR2: KGHSH and LQKENI. In this sample, this clonotype turned up a few times. Its antigen is unidentified. The starting material was PBMCs, obtained on the day of the yellow fever booster vaccination. This receptor was identified in a young man who received the YFV17D yellow fever vaccine. The chain employs TRBV18 and TRBJ2-1; tentative D call: TRBD1 (6 bases). CDR3 bases: TGTGCCAGCTCAACAGGGTTGGATGAGCAGTTCTTC. It codes for CASSTGLDEQFF. Complete variable domain (other parts from reference TRBV18 and TRBJ2-1): NAGVMQNPRHLVRRRGQEARLRCSPMKGHSHVYWYRQLPEEGLKFMVYLQKENIIDESGMPKERFSAEFPKEGPSILRIQQVVRGDSAAYFCASSTGLDEQFFGPGTRLTVL.